A single sample is the source of the 32 T cell receptor beta chains below, sequenced in a study of cytomegalovirus exposure and HLA in healthy donors (dated by TCRdb to about 2017). Libraries were constructed by the immunoSEQ multiplex PCR assay. Sourced from immuneACCESS, this table was stored by TCRdb with only in-frame sequences that have V and J called. A share of the clones is absent; for the studies checked, an unresolved V gene accounts for under half, and the remainder has no known explanation. The sample profile shows tens of thousands of clones; roughly 93% of them were found once. The top ten constitute about 2.2% of the sample. The sample comprised PBMCs. The receptor source for this set is a man aged 25 to 45 in good health and CMV-seronegative.

V gene TRBV9 combines with J gene TRBJ2-3; D remains unclear. CDR3 length: 11 amino acids. Trimming removed 2 bases at V and 6 bases at J, with 4 bases between. Germline assignment: CDR1 SGDLS and CDR2 YYNGEE. This CDR3 reads CASSVGDTQYF. The DNA of the CDR3 is TGTGCCAGCAGCGTCGGGGATACGCAGTATTTT.

The rearrangement links TRBV5-3 to TRBJ1-5; TRBD1 matches 7 bases. TRBV5-3 counts as an open reading frame of uncertain function. The V segment lost 5 bases and the J segment 3 bases; nucleotides outside the gene matches: 14. The CDR3 runs 17 residues. The CDR3 DNA follows: TGTGCCAGAAGAAACAGGACAGGCCCAAATAACAATCAGCCCCAGCATTTT. Translation gives CARRNRTGPNNNQPQHF.

This clone was detected only a few times. V usage is TRBV19 and J usage is TRBJ2-7; D is possibly TRBD1 (6 bases). The germline V gene encodes CDR1 LNHDA and CDR2 SQIVND (reference sequence). The CDR3 is 13 residues long. Trimming took 3 bases from V and 4 from J, leaving 10 bases between them. The CDR3 spells CASSMFQGYEQYF. CDR3 DNA sequence: TGTGCCAGTAGTATGTTTCAGGGGTACGAGCAGTACTTC. Together with reference TRBV19 and TRBJ2-7, the CDR3 gives the full variable domain: DGGITQSPKYLFRKEGQNVTLSCEQNLNHDAMYWYRQDPGQGLRLIYYSQIVNDFQKGDIAEGYSVSREKKESFPLTVTSAQKNPTAFYLCASSMFQGYEQYFGPGTRLTVT.

This clone was found a few times. The J gene is TRBJ1-1, the V gene TRBV11-2, with 9 bases lining up with TRBD1. The V and J ends lost 5 bases and 1 base, in that order; junction bases with no gene match: 8. The V gene's germline CDR1 is SGHAT and CDR2 FQNNGV. This CDR3 is 16 amino acids long. The CDR3 nucleotides are TGTGCCAGCAGCCCGTCTCTGGGACAGGGGAACACTGAAGCTTTCTTT. Its protein product is CASSPSLGQGNTEAFF.

The chain couples TRBV10-2 to TRBJ1-5; perhaps TRBD1 as D (5 bases). The V end lost 3 bases, the J end lost 7 bases, and 10 bases lay between the germline ends. This CDR3 spans 13 amino acids. Looked up from germline, CDR1 is WSHSY and CDR2 is SAAADI. The CDR3 sequence: CASSDQGGQPQHF. The CDR3 DNA reads as TGCGCCAGCAGTGACCAGGGAGGCCAGCCCCAGCATTTT.

The V and J genes are TRBV11-2 and TRBJ2-5; D is perhaps TRBD2 (5 bases). CDR3 length equals 16 residues. From germline, CDR1 is SGHAT and CDR2 FQNNGV. Trimming left V 5 bases short and J 4 bases short, with 20 bases between. In DNA form, the CDR3 reads TGTGCCAGCAGCGGCACCCGCGGATGGAGGCGAGAGACCCAGTACTTC. It is translated as CASSGTRGWRRETQYF.

The CDR3 sequence is CASRPSRGRYQPQHF. The CDR3 DNA sequence: TGTGCCAGTCGTCCGAGTAGGGGAAGATATCAGCCCCAGCATTTT. This chain links TRBV19 with TRBJ1-5; D is possibly TRBD1 (5 bases). The CDR3 covers 15 residues. Trimming cost V 8 bases and J 5 bases, with 19 bases left between them. Per the germline V gene, CDR1 is LNHDA and CDR2 is SQIVND (reference sequence). Together with reference TRBV19 and TRBJ1-5, the CDR3 gives the full variable domain: DGGITQSPKYLFRKEGQNVTLSCEQNLNHDAMYWYRQDPGQGLRLIYYSQIVNDFQKGDIAEGYSVSREKKESFPLTVTSAQKNPTAFYLCASRPSRGRYQPQHFGDGTRLSIL.

CDR3 amino acids: CASSYLPQSLAGEEGGELFF. The DNA of the CDR3 is TGTGCCAGCAGTTACCTACCACAATCCCTAGCGGGAGAAGAGGGGGGGGAGCTGTTTTTT. V is TRBV6-7 and J is TRBJ2-2, with 10 bases matching TRBD2. TRBV6-7 is sorted into the ORF group, with uncertain function. CDR3 length: 20 amino acids. V dropped 2 bases and J dropped 8; count of bases not matched to a gene: 20.

This sequence joins TRBV7-9 and TRBJ2-1; weak D call: TRBD2 (6 bases). Germline CDR1 is SEHNR and CDR2 is FQNEAQ (reference sequence). This CDR3 has 17 residues. Deletions cut 4 bases from V and 0 bases from J, with 16 bases between. The CDR3 region has the DNA TGTGCCAGCAGCTCCCCCCTAGCGCGGAGCTCCTACAATGAGCAGTTCTTC. Translation gives CASSSPLARSSYNEQFF.

The genes are TRBV27 and TRBJ2-1; no definite D call. Deletions cut 3 bases from V and 3 bases from J, with 12 bases between. The germline V gene has CDR1 MNHEY and CDR2 SMNVEV (reference sequence). The CDR3 runs to 15 residues. CDR3 sequence (DNA): TGTGCCAGCAGTTTTGGTACAATTAACTACAATGAGCAGTTCTTC. It is translated as CASSFGTINYNEQFF.

The rearrangement links TRBV28 to TRBJ1-5, with 10 positions matching TRBD1. There are 15 residues in the CDR3. V lost 7 bases, J lost 5 bases, and 8 bases stayed unmatched. Germline CDR1 reads MDHEN; CDR2 reads SYDVKM. The CDR3 coding sequence is TGTGCCAGCAACGTACCGGGACAGGGGTATCAGCCCCAGCATTTT. As protein: CASNVPGQGYQPQHF.

The chain carries TRBV7-2 and TRBJ2-3; 10 bases line up with TRBD2. Germline V gene sequence: CDR1 SGHTA, CDR2 FQGNSA. This CDR3 has 16 amino acids. The junction had 9 bases not matched to a gene; V was cut back by 3 bases and J by 6 bases. The CDR3 loop is CASSLSLAGDKDTQYF. In DNA, the CDR3 is TGTGCCAGCAGCTTGAGCCTAGCGGGAGACAAGGATACGCAGTATTTT.

This sequence joins TRBV27 and TRBJ1-6; maybe TRBD1 (5 bases). Germline loops: CDR1 MNHEY, CDR2 SMNVEV (reference sequence). Trimming removed 9 bases at V and 7 bases at J, with 13 bases between. This CDR3 has 13 residues. CDR3 DNA sequence: TGTGCCAGGGTGGGGCAGCAGAATTCACCCCTCCACTTT. Protein: CARVGQQNSPLHF.

This chain connects TRBV5-8 to TRBJ2-7; the match to TRBD2 covers 9 bases. Trimming at V came to 3 bases and at J to 4 bases, leaving 5 bases not matched to a gene. The CDR3 sequence is 14 residues long. Germline V lookup: CDR1 SGHTS, CDR2 YDEGEE. The CDR3 DNA reads TGTGCCAGCAGCTCGGGACTAGCCACATACGAGCAGTACTTC. Translated: CASSSGLATYEQYF.

The rearrangement uses TRBV2 and TRBJ1-1; the match to TRBD1 covers 11 bases. After removal of 6 bases from V and 2 bases from J, the junction contained 17 bases not matched to a gene. CDR1 is SNHLY and CDR2 is FYNNEI in the germline V gene. The CDR3 spans 19 residues. CDR3 sequence: CASRLRTGTGGGSNTEAFF. CDR3 nucleotides: TGTGCCAGCAGGTTACGGACCGGGACAGGGGGGGGTTCTAACACTGAAGCTTTCTTT.

This chain links TRBV6-1 with TRBJ2-3; no clear D gene. The CDR3 consists of 17 residues. Trimming took 4 bases from V and 1 from J, leaving 18 bases between them. From germline, CDR1 is MNHNS and CDR2 SASEGT. This CDR3 is CASSANLAVLGTDTQYF. CDR3 bases: TGTGCCAGCAGTGCCAACCTGGCTGTTCTGGGCACAGATACGCAGTATTTT.

The chain combines TRBV10-1 with TRBJ2-1; 12 bases match TRBD2. The CDR3 has 16 amino acids. With V trimmed by 2 bases and J by 8 bases, 7 bases remained unmatched. Germline V gives CDR1 WNHNN, CDR2 SYGVQD (reference sequence). The CDR3 spells CASSELAGGPKDEQFF. For the CDR3, the DNA is TGCGCCAGCAGTGAGCTAGCGGGAGGGCCGAAGGATGAGCAGTTCTTC.

The chain has TRBV6-5 and TRBJ1-2; D may be TRBD1 (6 bases). CDR1 MNHEY and CDR2 SVGAGI come from the germline V gene. This CDR3 spans 14 amino acids. V was cut by 2 bases and J by 5 bases, with 12 bases left in between. The CDR3 is CASSYLDSSYGYTF. As DNA, the CDR3 is TGTGCCAGCAGTTACCTGGACAGCTCGTATGGCTACACCTTC.

The rearrangement joins TRBV18 to TRBJ2-3, with 7 bases identical to TRBD1. This CDR3 is 13 amino acids long. After removal of 2 bases from V and 5 bases from J, the junction contained 1 base not matched to a gene. Germline CDR1 KGHSH, CDR2 LQKENI. The CDR3 DNA is TGTGCCAGCTCACCAGACAGGGTAGATACGCAGTATTTT. Translation gives CASSPDRVDTQYF.

The chain recombines TRBV10-2 with TRBJ1-5; perhaps TRBD1 as D (5 bases). In germline, CDR1 is WSHSY, CDR2 SAAADI. There are 14 residues in the CDR3. The V end lost 8 bases, the J end lost 3 bases, and 14 bases lay between the germline ends. This CDR3 reads CASAEGHLNQPQHF. CDR3 nucleotide sequence: TGCGCCAGCGCTGAAGGACACCTCAATCAGCCCCAGCATTTT.

This clone was detected only once. The V and J genes are TRBV5-1 and TRBJ1-1; maybe TRBD1 (6 bases). The germline V and J ends were trimmed by 2 bases and 0 bases, with 20 bases remaining between them. The germline CDR1 and CDR2 sequences are SGHRS and YFSETQ. The CDR3 contains 18 residues. The CDR3 DNA follows: TGCGCCAGCAGCTTTTCCACCGGCCGGGGGGCGTTGAACACTGAAGCTTTCTTT. Translation gives CASSFSTGRGALNTEAFF.

The chain carries TRBV5-1 and TRBJ2-2; 7 nucleotides agree with TRBD1. The length of the CDR3 is 17 residues. V lost 4 bases to trimming and J lost 1 base; unmatched junction nucleotides: 10. Germline V gene sequence: CDR1 SGHRS, CDR2 YFSETQ. The CDR3 nucleotides read TGCGCCAGCAGCGGCGGACAGGCAGCCCTGAACACCGGGGAGCTGTTTTTT. Encoded protein: CASSGGQAALNTGELFF.

The gene calls are TRBV29-1 and TRBJ1-2, with 8 bases lining up with TRBD1. In germline, CDR1 is SQVTM, CDR2 ANQGSEA. This CDR3 spans 13 amino acids. CDR3 DNA sequence: TGCACGACTGCGGAGGGACAGGCCTATGGCTACACCTTC. It specifies CTTAEGQAYGYTF.

The rearrangement joins TRBV28 to TRBJ1-1, with D possibly matching TRBD1 (6 bases). Trimming pared 2 bases from V and 5 bases from J, leaving 12 bases between. CDR1 and CDR2 (germline): MDHEN, SYDVKM. The CDR3 sequence is 14 residues long. This CDR3 is CASSLQGSWTEAFF. The DNA of the CDR3 is TGTGCCAGCAGTTTACAGGGGTCGTGGACTGAAGCTTTCTTT. The whole variable domain, remainder taken from reference TRBV28 and TRBJ1-1, is DVKVTQSSRYLVKRTGEKVFLECVQDMDHENMFWYRQDPGLGLRLIYFSYDVKMKEKGDIPEGYSVSREKKERFSLILESASTNQTSMYLCASSLQGSWTEAFFGQGTRLTVV.

This chain joins TRBV9 and TRBJ2-3; possible D gene TRBD1, 6 bases. This CDR3 spans 15 amino acids. V was pared by 1 base and J by 2 bases, with 11 bases between. Germline CDR1 is SGDLS and CDR2 is YYNGEE. As DNA, the CDR3 is TGTGCCAGCAGCGTATTCCAGGGGACCACAGATACGCAGTATTTT. It is translated as CASSVFQGTTDTQYF.

V and J are TRBV28 and TRBJ2-3; D is possibly TRBD1 (6 bases). V was trimmed by 2 bases and J by 2 bases, leaving 11 bases between them. The CDR3 is 15 amino acids. Germline-derived CDR1 and CDR2 are MDHEN and SYDVKM. The CDR3 is CASSLRGSYTDTQYF. CDR3 DNA: TGTGCCAGCAGTTTAAGGGGGTCGTACACAGATACGCAGTATTTT.

This clone has just one count. The chain employs TRBV28 and TRBJ2-5; 7 positions agree with TRBD1. The CDR3 sequence is 15 residues long. Germline V gene lookup returns CDR1 MDHEN and CDR2 SYDVKM. V shed 7 bases and J 1 base; nucleotides not matched to a gene: 9. CDR3: CASKTGASRQETQYF. CDR3 bases: TGTGCCAGCAAAACAGGGGCCTCCCGCCAAGAGACCCAGTACTTC. Together with reference TRBV28 and TRBJ2-5, the CDR3 gives the full variable domain: DVKVTQSSRYLVKRTGEKVFLECVQDMDHENMFWYRQDPGLGLRLIYFSYDVKMKEKGDIPEGYSVSREKKERFSLILESASTNQTSMYLCASKTGASRQETQYFGPGTRLLVL.

The rearrangement uses TRBV6-6 and TRBJ2-7, with TRBD1 matching over 9 bases. Looked up from germline, CDR1 is MNHNY and CDR2 is SVGAGI (reference sequence). Unmatched junction bases numbered 13, after V lost 6 bases and J lost 4 bases. This CDR3 has 16 residues. In nucleotides, the CDR3 is TGTGCCAGCAGAGACCCACCGGGACAGGGCCTTTACGAGCAGTACTTC. Residues: CASRDPPGQGLYEQYF.

This clone was observed a handful of times. The chain joins TRBV7-3 to TRBJ2-7; 7 bases match TRBD2. The CDR3 covers 13 residues. J was trimmed by 6 bases and V by 0 bases; bases with no gene match: 2. Germline V gives CDR1 SGHTA, CDR2 FQGTGA. The CDR3 DNA reads as TGTGCCAGCAGCTTAACGTGGACTAGCGAGCAGTACTTC. It specifies CASSLTWTSEQYF.

The J gene is TRBJ2-1, the V gene TRBV4-1; weak D call: TRBD1 (5 bases). V dropped 7 bases and J dropped 1 base, with 5 bases sitting between them. CDR1 MGHRA and CDR2 YSYEKL come from the germline V gene. This CDR3 contains 12 residues. CDR3 in amino acids: CASKGSYNEQFF. In nucleotides, the CDR3 is TGCGCCAGCAAGGGGTCCTACAATGAGCAGTTCTTC.

In DNA form, the CDR3 reads TGTGCCAGCTCATACAGGGAAAGGGATGGCTACACCTTC. Translated, it gives CASSYRERDGYTF. V and J are TRBV18 and TRBJ1-2; perhaps TRBD1 as D (6 bases). This CDR3 is 13 amino acids long. The germline V gene has CDR1 KGHSH and CDR2 LQKENI. V dropped 5 bases and J dropped 6 bases, with 13 bases sitting between them.

The V gene is TRBV6-1, the J gene TRBJ2-7; 13 bases align to TRBD2. The CDR3 contains 18 residues. Germline CDR1 and CDR2: MNHNS and SASEGT. J was trimmed by 3 bases and V by 4 bases; bases with no gene match: 12. The CDR3 here is CASSGKLRTSGSNYEQYF. The CDR3 coding sequence is TGTGCCAGCAGTGGAAAGCTTAGGACTAGCGGGAGTAACTACGAGCAGTACTTC.